A single sample gave rise to the 15 T cell receptor beta chains below, sequenced in a study of blood T cell repertoires in COVID-19. Assay: immunoSEQ multiplex PCR; the TCRdb copy retains only in-frame clones and omits some. The sample lists under 75,000 clones, 55% to 75% occurring once. The specimen sequenced was peripheral blood. These receptor sequences come from a woman between 70 and 85 years old with COVID-19, enrolled during active disease.

This sequence joins TRBV6-2 or TRBV6-3 and TRBJ2-7; no clear D. V lost 5 bases, J lost 2 bases, and 7 bases lay in between. Germline CDR1 and CDR2: MNHEY and SVGEGT. The CDR3 extends over 12 amino acids. The CDR3 spells CASSGVPYEQYF. The CDR3 DNA is TGTGCCAGCAGTGGAGTTCCCTACGAGCAGTACTTC.

The DNA for the CDR3 is TGTGCCAGCAGCATCACCCGCGACACTGAAGCTTTCTTT. As protein: CASSITRDTEAFF. V is TRBV7-3 and J is TRBJ1-1; D uncertain. Germline CDR1 and CDR2: SGHTA and FQGTGA. The V end lost 5 bases, the J end lost 3 bases, and 10 bases lay between the germline ends. The CDR3 is made up of 13 amino acids.

The chain combines TRBV5-1 with TRBJ2-1, with 15 nucleotides matching TRBD2. Germline trimming cut 4 bases from V and 7 bases from J; bases unmatched to any gene: 9. From germline, CDR1 is SGHRS and CDR2 YFSETQ. The CDR3 is 17 amino acids. In DNA form, the CDR3 reads TGCGCCAGCAGCCCAGGACTAGCGGGAGGGCCGGGAAATGAGCAGTTCTTC. It yields the protein CASSPGLAGGPGNEQFF. Full variable domain (rest looked up from reference TRBV5-1 and TRBJ2-1): KAGVTQTPRYLIKTRGQQVTLSCSPISGHRSVSWYQQTPGQGLQFLFEYFSETQRNKGNFPGRFSGRQFSNSRSEMNVSTLELGDSALYLCASSPGLAGGPGNEQFFGPGTRLTVL.

The chain joins TRBV14 to TRBJ2-5, with TRBD2 as a possible D gene (7 bases). The germline V gene has CDR1 SGHDN and CDR2 FVKESK. The CDR3 is 15 amino acids. V lost 1 base and J 7 bases, leaving 16 bases between the germline ends. CDR3 amino acids: CASSQGRSAGATQYF. The CDR3 DNA sequence: TGTGCCAGCAGCCAAGGTCGCTCGGCGGGGGCGACCCAGTACTTC.

The gene calls are TRBV2 and TRBJ1-1; tentative D call: TRBD1 (5 bases). The germline CDR1 and CDR2 sequences are SNHLY and FYNNEI. CDR3 size: 17 residues. V lost 4 bases, J lost 4 bases, and 22 bases lay in between. CDR3 loop: CASSVALAGRLGTEAFF. The CDR3 bases are TGTGCCAGCAGTGTCGCTTTGGCAGGGAGGTTGGGCACTGAAGCTTTCTTT.

This clone was counted between two and nine times. The chain employs TRBV6-2 or TRBV6-3 and TRBJ2-7; TRBD2 is a possible D gene (7 bases). The V end was cut by 6 bases, the J end by 3 bases, with 21 bases between. Looked up from germline, CDR1 is MNHEY and CDR2 is SVGEGT. This CDR3 has 16 residues. The CDR3 reads CASSWGAGEEDYEQYV. CDR3 DNA sequence: TGTGCCAGCAGCTGGGGGGCGGGAGAAGAGGACTACGAGCAGTACGTC.

The rearrangement uses TRBV7-9 and TRBJ1-2; 7 bases match TRBD1. V was pared by 4 bases and J by 4 bases, with 18 bases of the junction left unmatched. The CDR3 consists of 18 residues. Germline CDR1 reads SEHNR; CDR2 reads FQNEAQ (reference sequence). The CDR3 DNA is TGTGCCAGCAGCTCCATCCGGGACAGCCCAATTGGGAGCTATGGCTACACCTTC. This translates into CASSSIRDSPIGSYGYTF.

This sequence joins TRBV2 and TRBJ1-1, with D possibly being TRBD1 (5 bases). Germline loops: CDR1 SNHLY, CDR2 FYNNEI. The V and J ends lost 7 bases and 3 bases respectively, with 12 bases between them. The CDR3 loop spans 13 amino acids. CDR3 sequence reads: CASKGQSDTEAFF. The CDR3 nucleotides are TGTGCCAGCAAGGGGCAGTCGGACACTGAAGCTTTCTTT.

In its sample, this clone was seen once. The rearrangement joins TRBV19 to TRBJ1-4, with 9 bases aligning to TRBD1. The germline CDR1 and CDR2 sequences are LNHDA and SQIVND (reference sequence). This CDR3 has 16 amino acids. J gave up 2 bases and V 7 bases, and 8 bases lay outside the gene matches. Here the CDR3 DNA reads TGTGCCAGTACCGGGACAGGGTTGTCGACTAATGAAAAACTGTTTTTT. This sequence encodes CASTGTGLSTNEKLFF.

The CDR3 bases are TGTGCCAGCAGCGAGAGCGGGAGTCAAGATACGCAGTATTTT. Translated, it gives CASSESGSQDTQYF. This rearrangement joins TRBV7-3 to TRBJ2-3; TRBD2 matches at 8 bases. With V trimmed by 5 bases and J by 5 bases, 6 bases remained unmatched. Germline V gives CDR1 SGHTA, CDR2 FQGTGA. The CDR3 totals 14 residues.

The chain uses TRBV6-5 and TRBJ1-1, with 8 nucleotides matching TRBD1. The junction had 7 bases not matched to a gene; V was cut back by 6 bases and J by 10 bases. Germline V gene lookup returns CDR1 MNHEY and CDR2 SVGAGI. CDR3 length: 12 residues. The CDR3: CASRQTGGGAFF. CDR3 in DNA: TGTGCCAGCAGGCAAACAGGGGGGGGAGCTTTCTTT.

With regard to this clone: The junction departs from the called germline gene at one end, perhaps through a read error. The V and J genes are TRBV2 and TRBJ1-1; the D is unclear. The CDR3 runs 10 residues. Germline CDR1 SNHLY, CDR2 FYNNEI. Here the CDR3 DNA reads TGTGCCAGCAGTCGAGCTGAAGTTTTCTTT. Encoded protein: CASSRAEVFF.

The chain links TRBV9 to TRBJ2-3; D gene ambiguous. The CDR3 consists of 15 residues. Germline CDR1 reads SGDLS; CDR2 reads YYNGEE. Trimming pared 0 bases from V and 3 bases from J, leaving 11 bases between. The DNA for the CDR3 is TGTGCCAGCAGCGTAGCTTCGGGTGGGACAGATACGCAGTATTTT. As protein: CASSVASGGTDTQYF.

The chain recombines TRBV5-1 with TRBJ2-5; 10 bases agree with TRBD2. Germline CDR1 SGHRS, CDR2 YFSETQ. The CDR3 totals 14 residues. Unmatched junction bases numbered 2, after V lost 1 base and J lost 5 bases. The CDR3 coding sequence is TGCGCCAGCAGCTTGACTAGCGGGGAGGAGACCCAGTACTTC. Protein: CASSLTSGEETQYF.

This clone was seen only once. The chain has TRBV6-2 or TRBV6-3 and TRBJ1-5; D is unclear. Between the trimmed V and J ends, which lost 5 bases and 4 bases, there was a span of 18 bases. This CDR3 region has 16 residues. Germline CDR1 MNHEY, CDR2 SVGEGT. CDR3 region: CASSRWEGLGNQPQHF. DNA of the CDR3: TGTGCCAGCAGTCGGTGGGAGGGTTTAGGAAATCAGCCCCAGCATTTT.